One sample yielded the 13 T cell receptor beta chains listed below, sequenced in a study of blood T cell repertoires in COVID-19. Assay used: immunoSEQ multiplex PCR; TCRdb lists only in-frame clones, some missing. This sample has roughly 280,000 clones, with 75% to 90% found just once. Material: peripheral blood. The origin of the receptors is a man aged 30-40 years with active or convalescent COVID-19.

The genes are TRBV7-9 and TRBJ1-4; unclear D gene. V gave up 1 base and J gave up 8 bases, with 14 bases separating them. In germline, CDR1 is SEHNR, CDR2 FQNEAQ (reference sequence). CDR3 length equals 15 residues. The CDR3 DNA sequence: TGTGCCAGCAGCTTAGATCGGGGAGGTTGGGAAAAACTGTTTTTT. As protein: CASSLDRGGWEKLFF. Looking up the rest from reference TRBV7-9 and TRBJ1-4 gives the full variable domain: DTGVSQNPRHKITKRGQNVTFRCDPISEHNRLYWYRQTLGQGPEFLTYFQNEAQLEKSRLLSDRFSAERPKGSFSTLEIQRTEQGDSAMYLCASSLDRGGWEKLFFGSGTQLSVL.

The chain has TRBV2 and TRBJ1-6; 8 bases line up with TRBD1. Per germline, CDR1 SNHLY and CDR2 FYNNEI. Germline trimming cut 6 bases from V and 7 bases from J; bases unmatched to any gene: 2. The CDR3 is 13 residues long. CDR3 sequence reads: CASRDRGNSPLHF. In DNA form, the CDR3 reads TGTGCCAGCAGAGACAGGGGAAATTCACCCCTCCACTTT.

V usage is TRBV27 and J usage is TRBJ2-1, with 8 positions matching TRBD2. Germline V gene data show CDR1 as MNHEY and CDR2 as SMNVEV (reference sequence). J lost 2 bases, V lost 2 bases, and 2 bases had no gene match. The CDR3 has 15 residues. The CDR3 loop reads CASSLRGGTYNEQFF. Written as DNA, the CDR3 is TGTGCCAGCAGTTTACGGGGGGGAACCTACAATGAGCAGTTCTTC.

In its sample, this clone was seen once. The rearrangement joins TRBV27 to TRBJ2-2, with 8 bases that match TRBD2. There are 17 residues in the CDR3. Trimming cost V 8 bases and J 2 bases; bases outside gene matches: 13. Germline CDR1 and CDR2: MNHEY and SMNVEV (reference sequence). The CDR3 DNA reads as TGTGCCAGCGCCCTTTCAGCGGGGGAGCTCAACACCGGGGAGCTGTTTTTT. Protein sequence: CASALSAGELNTGELFF.

As for this clone: Distinct nucleotide sequences in the sample also encode this CDR3. The chain employs TRBV6-5 and TRBJ1-5; 8 nucleotides line up with TRBD1. The CDR3 runs to 14 residues. V dropped 6 bases and J dropped 4; count of bases not matched to a gene: 5. Germline V gene data show CDR1 as MNHEY and CDR2 as SVGAGI. CDR3 nucleotide sequence: TGTGCCAGCAGGCGGACAGGGAGAAATCAGCCCCAGCATTTT. This sequence encodes CASRRTGRNQPQHF.

The rearrangement links TRBV23-1 to TRBJ1-5; D unresolved. TRBV23-1 qualifies as an ORF whose function is uncertain. The CDR3 is 19 residues long. V lost 3 bases and J lost 4, with 25 bases in between. CDR3 coding DNA: TGCGCCAGCAGTCATTTCGCCAGGACGGCGGGTTATGGGAATCAGCCCCAGCATTTT. This sequence encodes CASSHFARTAGYGNQPQHF.

J is TRBJ2-1 and V is TRBV4-1; weak D call: TRBD2 (7 bases). The CDR3 has 17 amino acids. The V gene lost 1 base and the J gene lost 2 bases, with 15 bases spanning the gap. CDR1 is MGHRA, CDR2 YSYEKL, per germline. This chain's CDR3 is CASSQGTRGGPYNEQFF. The CDR3 DNA reads as TGCGCCAGCAGCCAAGGAACCAGGGGAGGGCCCTACAATGAGCAGTTCTTC.

The chain couples TRBV7-2 to TRBJ1-1, with 8 bases fitting TRBD1. V was pared by 5 bases and J by 2 bases, with 4 bases of the junction left unmatched. CDR3 size: 14 residues. The germline gives CDR1 SGHTA, CDR2 FQGNSA. The CDR3 region is CASSQGQDNTEAFF. CDR3 sequence (DNA): TGTGCCAGCAGCCAGGGACAGGACAACACTGAAGCTTTCTTT.

In its sample, this clone was seen a few times. The chain is built from TRBV5-1 and TRBJ2-2; 7 bases are shared with TRBD1. Germline values: CDR1 SGHRS, CDR2 YFSETQ. Trimming cost V 6 bases and J 0 bases; bases outside gene matches: 5. CDR3 length: 15 amino acids. The CDR3 nucleotides read TGCGCCAGCACCTCTACAGGGGCGAACACCGGGGAGCTGTTTTTT. Protein product: CASTSTGANTGELFF.

This clone was counted a single time. The rearrangement uses TRBV4-2 and TRBJ1-5; tentative D call: TRBD1 (5 bases). The CDR3 contains 16 residues. Trimming cost V 0 bases and J 9 bases, with 18 bases left between them. Germline CDR1 reads LGHNA; CDR2 reads YNFKEQ. The CDR3 spells CASSQDLREFRRPQHF. The CDR3 nucleotides read TGTGCCAGCAGCCAAGATCTCAGGGAATTCCGGCGGCCCCAGCATTTT.

Written as DNA, the CDR3 is TGCGCCAGCAGCCCATCCTTGGCGGGCTTAAAGGGAAACACCATATATTTT. Translated, it gives CASSPSLAGLKGNTIYF. The chain joins TRBV4-3 to TRBJ1-3; D ambiguous. With 4 bases removed from V and 4 bases from J, the gap between germline ends came to 20 bases. The CDR3 is 17 residues long. Germline loops: CDR1 LGHNA, CDR2 YSLEER.

The gene calls are TRBV9 and TRBJ2-7; 7 positions agree with TRBD2. The CDR3 has 15 residues. CDR1 and CDR2 from the germline V gene are SGDLS and YYNGEE. Trimming took 4 bases from V and 4 from J; bases not matched to a gene: 11. The CDR3 protein is CASSYGPGGVYEQYF. CDR3 bases: TGTGCCAGCAGCTACGGTCCGGGAGGCGTATACGAGCAGTACTTC.

The chain couples TRBV18 to TRBJ1-4; D unresolved. CDR1 is KGHSH and CDR2 is LQKENI in the germline V gene. V was pared by 8 bases and J by 3 bases, with 10 bases between. This CDR3 has 13 amino acids. This chain's CDR3 is CASAAGANEKLFF. The CDR3 DNA follows: TGTGCCAGCGCCGCCGGGGCTAATGAAAAACTGTTTTTT.